This T cell receptor (beta chain) was identified during a study of blood T cell repertoires in COVID-19. Across the study: Acute-phase and convalescent COVID-19 samples originated in the United States, Italy and Spain.

TCRdb keeps only in-frame clones here, not all; method: immunoSEQ multiplex PCR. The table includes 250,000 to 300,000 clones, around nine tenths detected once. Ages ranged from roughly 18 to 95 years, with residence in about 23 US areas. Each participant's cohort was designated according to participant-reported clinical history. Recovered Cohort 3 donors showed two negative PCRs, clearance, or symptom resolution. The source is a woman aged 55-69 years who had recovered from COVID-19. Material: PBMCs or T cells enriched from blood (not recorded which).

The CDR3: CASGTSGYYNEQFF. Here the CDR3 DNA reads TGTGCCAGTGGGACTAGCGGGTATTACAATGAGCAGTTCTTC. V usage is TRBV27 and J usage is TRBJ2-1; 12 nucleotides match TRBD2. V shed 9 bases, J shed 4 bases, and the junction held 4 bases outside the gene matches. Germline assignment: CDR1 MNHEY and CDR2 SMNVEV (reference sequence). The length of the CDR3 is 14 residues.